The clone carrying this T cell receptor (beta chain) was detected a few times. Its target is not known. Arm-PCR with iRepertoire HTBI primers amplified the CDR3 regions for these TCR beta libraries. TCRdb re-analysed the multiplex PCR reads in MiXCR, keeping a single row per CDR3 protein. The table shows roughly 380,000 distinct CDR3 sequences, with around a sixth occurring only once. The data were taken from a study of regulatory T cells in long-lasting Graves disease. Study outcomes and limitations: Among the persistent patients, 2,500 to 3,000 public clonotypes were shared, more than the 966 shared among new patients. TRBV28, TRBJ1-2 and TRBJ2-5 emerged as the favored segments in persistent disease.

V was pared by 2 bases and J by 5 bases, with 9 bases between. Germline CDR1 SGHTA, CDR2 FQGNSA. This CDR3 comprises 14 residues. The time point: newly diagnosed GD, antithyroid drugs for less than 3 months. There was RNA extracted from PBMCs, and the TCR library was made from it. The material was peripheral blood mononuclear cells (PBMCs), obtained at new diagnosis, from a patient treated with antithyroid drugs. The chain carries TRBV7-2 and TRBJ2-2; D gene unclear. The origin of this receptor is a female donor with Graves disease. DNA of the CDR3: TGTGCCAGCAGCTTAAATCAGTTAACCGGGGAGCTGTTTTTT. It specifies CASSLNQLTGELFF.